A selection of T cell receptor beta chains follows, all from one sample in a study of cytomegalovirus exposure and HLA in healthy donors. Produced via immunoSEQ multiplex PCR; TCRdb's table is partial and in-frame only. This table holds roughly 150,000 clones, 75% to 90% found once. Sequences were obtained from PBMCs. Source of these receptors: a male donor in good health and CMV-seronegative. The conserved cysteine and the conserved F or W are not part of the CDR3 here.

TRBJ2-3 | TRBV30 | AWSVSGGPTDTQY
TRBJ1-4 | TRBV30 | AWTSGTVEKLF
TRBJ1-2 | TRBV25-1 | ASSDPWGRRSGYT
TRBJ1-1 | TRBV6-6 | ATSGQYTEAF
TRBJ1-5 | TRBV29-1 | SAGFYSNQPQH
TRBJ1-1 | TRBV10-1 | ASSESRTPNTEAF
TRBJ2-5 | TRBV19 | ASSNDRDEGSETQY
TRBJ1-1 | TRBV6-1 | ASNPRGTATEAF
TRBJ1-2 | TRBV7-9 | ASSPRSGATNYGYT
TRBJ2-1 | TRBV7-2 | ASSLAGSGGPNEQF
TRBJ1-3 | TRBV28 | ASSDRDRRTY
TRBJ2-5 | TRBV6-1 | ASSARTRRGGETQY
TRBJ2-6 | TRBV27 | ASSLYAGFAGANVLT
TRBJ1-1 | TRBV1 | TSSQKRAGERETEAF
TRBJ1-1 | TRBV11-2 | ASRLGQGNTEAF
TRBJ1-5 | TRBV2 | ASSEASPRATPQH
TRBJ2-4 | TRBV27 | ASSLGVSGKNIQY
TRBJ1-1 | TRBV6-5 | ASMGQASEAF
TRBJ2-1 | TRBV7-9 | ASSAPGWEIHEQF
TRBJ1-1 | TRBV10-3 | AISRDRVNTEAF
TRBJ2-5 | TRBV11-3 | ASSRTPGNEETQY
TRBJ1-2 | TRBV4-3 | ASSQDAANYGYT
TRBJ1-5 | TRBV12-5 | ASGQQGLLQPQH
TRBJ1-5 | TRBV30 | AWGPQNNQPQH
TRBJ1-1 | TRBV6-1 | ASSPILTGAEAF
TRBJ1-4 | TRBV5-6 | ASSVSATNEKLF
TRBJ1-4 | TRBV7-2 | ASSPDRGGYSEKLF
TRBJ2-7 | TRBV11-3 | ASSLYRGYEQY
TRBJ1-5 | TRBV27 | ASSLSFPGNQPQH